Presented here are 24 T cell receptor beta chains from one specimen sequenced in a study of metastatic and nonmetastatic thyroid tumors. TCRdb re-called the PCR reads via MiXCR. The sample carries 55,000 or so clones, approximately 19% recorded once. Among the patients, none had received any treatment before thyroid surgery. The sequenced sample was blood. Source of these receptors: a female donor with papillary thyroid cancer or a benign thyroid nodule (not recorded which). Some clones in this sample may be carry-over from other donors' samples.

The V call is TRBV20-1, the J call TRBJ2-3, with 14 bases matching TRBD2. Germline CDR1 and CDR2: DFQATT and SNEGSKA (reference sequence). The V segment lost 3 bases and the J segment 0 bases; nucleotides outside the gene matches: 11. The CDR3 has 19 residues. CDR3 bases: TGCAGTGCTAGTTCCGGGACTAGCGGGAGAGGGGCTAGCACAGATACGCAGTATTTT. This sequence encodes CSASSGTSGRGASTDTQYF.

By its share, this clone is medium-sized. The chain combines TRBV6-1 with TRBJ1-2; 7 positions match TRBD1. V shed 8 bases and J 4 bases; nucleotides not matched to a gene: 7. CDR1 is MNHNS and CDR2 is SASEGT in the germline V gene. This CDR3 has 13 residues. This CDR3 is CASGRGFRYGYTF. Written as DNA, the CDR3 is TGTGCCAGCGGCAGGGGGTTTCGCTATGGCTACACCTTC.

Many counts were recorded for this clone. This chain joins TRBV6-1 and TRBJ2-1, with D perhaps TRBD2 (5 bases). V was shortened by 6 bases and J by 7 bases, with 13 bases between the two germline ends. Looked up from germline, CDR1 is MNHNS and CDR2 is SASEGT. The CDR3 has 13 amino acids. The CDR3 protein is CASSSRTRNEQFF. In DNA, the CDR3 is TGTGCCAGCAGCTCTAGAACTAGGAATGAGCAGTTCTTC.

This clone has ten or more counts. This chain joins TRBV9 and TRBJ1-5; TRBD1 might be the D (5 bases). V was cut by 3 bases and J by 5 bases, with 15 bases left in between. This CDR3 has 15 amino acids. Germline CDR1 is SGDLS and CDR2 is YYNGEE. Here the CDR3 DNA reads TGTGCCAGCAGCGCCTCCCCGAGGGGCGATCAGCCCCAGCATTTT. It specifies CASSASPRGDQPQHF.

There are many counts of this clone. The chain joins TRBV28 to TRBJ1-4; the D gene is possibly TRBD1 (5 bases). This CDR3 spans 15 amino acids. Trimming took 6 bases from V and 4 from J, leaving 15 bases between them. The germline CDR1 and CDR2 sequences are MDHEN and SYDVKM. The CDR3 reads CASRTPGGSNEKLFF. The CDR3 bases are TGTGCCAGCAGAACCCCGGGGGGTAGTAATGAAAAACTGTTTTTT.

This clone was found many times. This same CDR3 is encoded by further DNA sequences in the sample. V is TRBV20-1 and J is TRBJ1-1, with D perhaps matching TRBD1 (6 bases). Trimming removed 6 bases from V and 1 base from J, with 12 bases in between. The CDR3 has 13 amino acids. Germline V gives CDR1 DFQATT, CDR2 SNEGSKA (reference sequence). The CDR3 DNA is TGCAGTGCGGGAGGGGGGACGAACACTGAAGCTTTCTTT. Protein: CSAGGGTNTEAFF.

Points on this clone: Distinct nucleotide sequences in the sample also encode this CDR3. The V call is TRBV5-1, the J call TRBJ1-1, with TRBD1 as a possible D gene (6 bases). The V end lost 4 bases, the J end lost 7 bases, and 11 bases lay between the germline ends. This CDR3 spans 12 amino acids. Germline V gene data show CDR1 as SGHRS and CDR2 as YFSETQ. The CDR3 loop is CASSPETGEAFF. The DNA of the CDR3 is TGCGCCAGCAGCCCCGAGACAGGTGAAGCTTTCTTT.

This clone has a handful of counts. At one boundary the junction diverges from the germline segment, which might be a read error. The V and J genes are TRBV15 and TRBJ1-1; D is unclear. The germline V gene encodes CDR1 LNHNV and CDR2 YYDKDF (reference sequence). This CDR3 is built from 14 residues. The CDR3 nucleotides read TGTGTCACCAGCAGAGATAGTGGATTCTCTGAAGCTTCCTTT. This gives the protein CVTSRDSGFSEASF.

The CDR3: CAWVASGTYEQYF. In nucleotides, the CDR3 is TGTGCCTGGGTGGCTAGCGGAACCTACGAGCAGTACTTC. The chain has TRBV30 and TRBJ2-7; 7 nucleotides agree with TRBD2. J was trimmed by 2 bases and V by 5 bases; bases with no gene match: 6. Germline V gene data show CDR1 as GTSNPN and CDR2 as SVGIG (reference sequence). The length of the CDR3 is 13 residues.

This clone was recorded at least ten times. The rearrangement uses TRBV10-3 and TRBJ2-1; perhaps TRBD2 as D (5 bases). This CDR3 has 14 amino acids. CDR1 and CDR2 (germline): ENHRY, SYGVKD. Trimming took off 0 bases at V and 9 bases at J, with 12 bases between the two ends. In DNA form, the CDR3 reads TGTGCCATCAGTGAGTCAGAGGGTAGGAGTGAGCAGTTCTTC. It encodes CAISESEGRSEQFF.

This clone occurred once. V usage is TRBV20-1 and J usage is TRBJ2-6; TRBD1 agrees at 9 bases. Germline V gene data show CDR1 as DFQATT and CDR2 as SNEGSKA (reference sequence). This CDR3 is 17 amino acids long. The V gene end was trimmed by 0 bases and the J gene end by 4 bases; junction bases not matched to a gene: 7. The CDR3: CSAREPGQGFGANVLTF. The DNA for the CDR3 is TGCAGTGCTAGAGAGCCGGGACAGGGTTTCGGGGCCAACGTCCTGACTTTC.

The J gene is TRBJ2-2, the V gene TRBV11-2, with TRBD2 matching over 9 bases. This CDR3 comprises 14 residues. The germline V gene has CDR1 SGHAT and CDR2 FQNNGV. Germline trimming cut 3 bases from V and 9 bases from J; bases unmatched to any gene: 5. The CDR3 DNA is TGTGCCAGCAGCTTGGTTAGCGGGAGAAGGGAGCTGTTTTTT. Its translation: CASSLVSGRRELFF.

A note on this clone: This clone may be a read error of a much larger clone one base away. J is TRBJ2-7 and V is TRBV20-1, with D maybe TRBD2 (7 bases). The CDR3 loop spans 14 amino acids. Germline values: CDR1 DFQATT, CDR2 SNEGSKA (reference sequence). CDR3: CSARDLGGLYEKYF. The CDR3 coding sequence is TGCAGTGCTAGAGATCTCGGGGGGCTTTACGAGAAGTACTTC.

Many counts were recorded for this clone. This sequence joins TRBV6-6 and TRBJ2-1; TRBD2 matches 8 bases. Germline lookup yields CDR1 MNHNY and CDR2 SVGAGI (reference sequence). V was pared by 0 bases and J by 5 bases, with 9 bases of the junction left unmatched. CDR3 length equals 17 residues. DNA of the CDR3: TGTGCCAGCAGTTACTCGAGATCAAGCGGGGGTAACAATGAGCAGTTCTTC. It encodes CASSYSRSSGGNNEQFF.

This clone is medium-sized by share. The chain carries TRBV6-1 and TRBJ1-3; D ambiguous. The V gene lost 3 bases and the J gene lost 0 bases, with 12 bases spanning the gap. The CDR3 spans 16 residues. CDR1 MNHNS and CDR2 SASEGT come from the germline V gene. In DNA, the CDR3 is TGTGCCAGCAGTGAGAGGAGGGAAGCCTCTGGAAACACCATATATTTT. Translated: CASSERREASGNTIYF.

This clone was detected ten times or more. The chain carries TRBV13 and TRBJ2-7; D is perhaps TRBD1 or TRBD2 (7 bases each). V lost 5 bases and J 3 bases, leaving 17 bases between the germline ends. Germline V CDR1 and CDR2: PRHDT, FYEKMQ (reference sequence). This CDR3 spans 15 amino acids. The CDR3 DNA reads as TGTGCCAGCAGCCTGGGGGGGGACAGAAACTACGAGCAGTACTTC. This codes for CASSLGGDRNYEQYF. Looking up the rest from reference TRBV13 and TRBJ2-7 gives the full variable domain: AAGVIQSPRHLIKEKRETATLKCYPIPRHDTVYWYQQGPGQDPQFLISFYEKMQSDKGSIPDRFSAQQFSDYHSELNMSSLELGDSALYFCASSLGGDRNYEQYFGPGTRLTVT.

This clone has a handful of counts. CDR3 bases: TGTGCCAGCAGTGAAGTAGCGGGAGGTGGGTACAATGAGCAGTTCTTC. It is translated as CASSEVAGGGYNEQFF. The rearrangement uses TRBV6-1 and TRBJ2-1, with 10 bases lining up with TRBD2. The CDR3 is made up of 16 amino acids. Germline trimming cut 1 base from V and 4 bases from J; bases unmatched to any gene: 4. CDR1 MNHNS and CDR2 SASEGT come from the germline V gene.

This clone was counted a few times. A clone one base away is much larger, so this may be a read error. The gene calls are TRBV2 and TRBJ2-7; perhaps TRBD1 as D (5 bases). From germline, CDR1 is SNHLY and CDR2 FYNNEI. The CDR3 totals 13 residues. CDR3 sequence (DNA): TGTACCAGCAGTGAGACAGCGATCGCAGGCCAGTACTTC. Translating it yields CTSSETAIAGQYF.

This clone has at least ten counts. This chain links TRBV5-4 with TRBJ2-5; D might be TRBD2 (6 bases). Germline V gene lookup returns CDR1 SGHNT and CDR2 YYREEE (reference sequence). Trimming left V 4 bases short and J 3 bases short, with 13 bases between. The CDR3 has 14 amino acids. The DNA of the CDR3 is TGTGCCAGCAGCGGGGTTGGAGGGGAAGAGACCCAGTACTTC. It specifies CASSGVGGEETQYF.

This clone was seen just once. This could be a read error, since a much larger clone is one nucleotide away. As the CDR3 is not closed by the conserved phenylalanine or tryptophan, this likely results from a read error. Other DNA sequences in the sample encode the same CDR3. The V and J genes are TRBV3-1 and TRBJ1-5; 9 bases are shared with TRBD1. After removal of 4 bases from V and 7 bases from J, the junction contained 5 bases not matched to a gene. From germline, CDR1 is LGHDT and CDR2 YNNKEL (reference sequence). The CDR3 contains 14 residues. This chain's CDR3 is CASSRTGGGQPQHS. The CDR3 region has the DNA TGTGCCAGCAGCCGTACAGGGGGCGGGCAGCCCCAGCATTCT.

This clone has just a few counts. The CDR3 coding sequence is TGTGCCAGCAGTTCAACCTCGCTGGGACAGGGTCTTTCCTACGAGCAGTACTTC. Translating gives CASSSTSLGQGLSYEQYF. This rearrangement joins TRBV28 to TRBJ2-7; 9 nucleotides line up with TRBD1. CDR1 is MDHEN and CDR2 is SYDVKM in the germline V gene. The length of the CDR3 is 18 residues. With 4 bases clipped from V and 1 base from J, the junction kept 14 bases outside the gene matches. The full variable domain, in which reference TRBV28 and TRBJ2-7 provide the parts outside the CDR3, is DVKVTQSSRYLVKRTGEKVFLECVQDMDHENMFWYRQDPGLGLRLIYFSYDVKMKEKGDIPEGYSVSREKKERFSLILESASTNQTSMYLCASSSTSLGQGLSYEQYFGPGTRLTVT.

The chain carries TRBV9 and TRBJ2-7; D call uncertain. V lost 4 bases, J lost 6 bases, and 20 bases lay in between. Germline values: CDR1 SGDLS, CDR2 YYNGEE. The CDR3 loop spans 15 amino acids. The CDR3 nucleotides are TGTGCCAGCAGCTTCGAGGCTGTCCTGATTAGCGAGCAGTACTTC. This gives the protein CASSFEAVLISEQYF.

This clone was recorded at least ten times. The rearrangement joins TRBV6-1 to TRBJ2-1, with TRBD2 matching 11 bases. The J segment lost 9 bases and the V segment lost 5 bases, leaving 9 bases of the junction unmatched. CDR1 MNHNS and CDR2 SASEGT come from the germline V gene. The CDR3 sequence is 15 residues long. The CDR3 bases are TGTGCCAGCAGTAATCTAGCGGGAGGTCATTCTGAGCAGTTCTTC. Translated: CASSNLAGGHSEQFF.

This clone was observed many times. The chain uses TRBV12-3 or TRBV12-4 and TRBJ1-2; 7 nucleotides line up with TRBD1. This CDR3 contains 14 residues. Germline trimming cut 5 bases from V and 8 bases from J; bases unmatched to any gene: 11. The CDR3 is CASSGTAGREGYTF. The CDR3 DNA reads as TGTGCCAGCAGTGGGACAGCCGGCAGGGAGGGCTACACCTTC.